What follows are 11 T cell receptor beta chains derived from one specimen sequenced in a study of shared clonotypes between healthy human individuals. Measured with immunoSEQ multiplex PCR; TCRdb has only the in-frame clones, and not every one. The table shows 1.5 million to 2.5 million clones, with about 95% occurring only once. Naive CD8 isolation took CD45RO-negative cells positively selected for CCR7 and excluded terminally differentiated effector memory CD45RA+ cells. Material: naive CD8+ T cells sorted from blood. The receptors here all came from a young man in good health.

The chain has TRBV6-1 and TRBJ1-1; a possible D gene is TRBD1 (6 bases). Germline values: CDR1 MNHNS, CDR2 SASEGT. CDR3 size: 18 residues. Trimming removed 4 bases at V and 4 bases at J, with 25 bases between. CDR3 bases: TGTGCCAGCAGTGCGTACCAGGGGAGTGACCGTATGAGCACTGAAGCTTTCTTT. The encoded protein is CASSAYQGSDRMSTEAFF.

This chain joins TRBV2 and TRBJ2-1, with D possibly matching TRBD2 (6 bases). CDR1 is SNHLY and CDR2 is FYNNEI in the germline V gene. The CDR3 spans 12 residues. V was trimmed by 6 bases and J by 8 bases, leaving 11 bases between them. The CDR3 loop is CASSLTGDEQFF. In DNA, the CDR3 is TGTGCCAGCAGCTTAACGGGGGATGAGCAGTTCTTC.

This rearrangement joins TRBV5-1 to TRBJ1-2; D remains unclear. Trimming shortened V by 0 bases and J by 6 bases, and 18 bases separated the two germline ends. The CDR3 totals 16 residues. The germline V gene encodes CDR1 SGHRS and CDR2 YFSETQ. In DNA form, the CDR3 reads TGCGCCAGCAGCTTGGCCCATGGACCCACAAAGGATGGCTACACCTTC. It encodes CASSLAHGPTKDGYTF. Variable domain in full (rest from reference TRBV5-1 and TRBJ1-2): KAGVTQTPRYLIKTRGQQVTLSCSPISGHRSVSWYQQTPGQGLQFLFEYFSETQRNKGNFPGRFSGRQFSNSRSEMNVSTLELGDSALYLCASSLAHGPTKDGYTFGSGTRLTVV.

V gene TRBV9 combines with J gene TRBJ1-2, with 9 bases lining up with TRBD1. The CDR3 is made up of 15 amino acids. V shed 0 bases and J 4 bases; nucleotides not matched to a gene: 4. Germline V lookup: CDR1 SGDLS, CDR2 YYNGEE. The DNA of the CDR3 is TGTGCCAGCAGCGTAGGACAGGGGGGGAGCTATGGCTACACCTTC. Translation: CASSVGQGGSYGYTF.

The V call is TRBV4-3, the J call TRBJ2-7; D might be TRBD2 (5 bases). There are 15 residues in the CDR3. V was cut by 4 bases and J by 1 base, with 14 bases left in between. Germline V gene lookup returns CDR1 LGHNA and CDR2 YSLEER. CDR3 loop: CASSPSAGISYEQYF. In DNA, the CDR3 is TGCGCCAGCAGCCCAAGTGCGGGTATATCCTACGAGCAGTACTTC.

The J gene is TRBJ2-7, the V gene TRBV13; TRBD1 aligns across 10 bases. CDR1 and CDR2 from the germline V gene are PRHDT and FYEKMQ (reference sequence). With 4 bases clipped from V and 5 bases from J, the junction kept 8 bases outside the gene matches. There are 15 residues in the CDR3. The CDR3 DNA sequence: TGTGCCAGCAGCTCCGTGACAGGGGGCTTCCACGAGCAGTACTTC. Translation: CASSSVTGGFHEQYF.

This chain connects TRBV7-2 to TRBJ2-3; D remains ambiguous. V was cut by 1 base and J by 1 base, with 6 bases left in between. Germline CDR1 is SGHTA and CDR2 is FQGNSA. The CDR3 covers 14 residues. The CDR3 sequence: CASSLVHGTDTQYF. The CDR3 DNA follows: TGTGCCAGCAGCTTAGTTCACGGCACAGATACGCAGTATTTT. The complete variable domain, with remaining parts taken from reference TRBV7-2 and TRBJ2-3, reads GAGVSQSPSNKVTEKGKDVELRCDPISGHTALYWYRQSLGQGLEFLIYFQGNSAPDKSGLPSDRFSAERTGGSVSTLTIQRTQQEDSAVYLCASSLVHGTDTQYFGPGTRLTVL.

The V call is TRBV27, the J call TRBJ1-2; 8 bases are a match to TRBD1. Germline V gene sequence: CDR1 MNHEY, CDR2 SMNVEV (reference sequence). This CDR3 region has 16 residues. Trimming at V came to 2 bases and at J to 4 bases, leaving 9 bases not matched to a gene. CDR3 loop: CASSLLPGQGGYGYTF. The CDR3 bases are TGTGCCAGCAGTTTACTCCCCGGACAGGGAGGCTATGGCTACACCTTC.

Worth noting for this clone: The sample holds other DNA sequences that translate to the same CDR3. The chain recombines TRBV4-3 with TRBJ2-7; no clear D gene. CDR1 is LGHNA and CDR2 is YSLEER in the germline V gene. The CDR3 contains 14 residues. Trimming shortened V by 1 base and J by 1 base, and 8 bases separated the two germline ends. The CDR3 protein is CASSQGTESYEQYF. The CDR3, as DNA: TGCGCCAGCAGCCAAGGGACGGAATCCTACGAGCAGTACTTC.

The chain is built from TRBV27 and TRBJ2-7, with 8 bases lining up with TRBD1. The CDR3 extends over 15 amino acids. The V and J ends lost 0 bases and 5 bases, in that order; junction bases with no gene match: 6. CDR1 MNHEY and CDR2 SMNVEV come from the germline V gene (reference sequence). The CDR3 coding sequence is TGTGCCAGCAGTTTATCAAGGACAGGGTGGAACGAGCAGTACTTC. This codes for CASSLSRTGWNEQYF.

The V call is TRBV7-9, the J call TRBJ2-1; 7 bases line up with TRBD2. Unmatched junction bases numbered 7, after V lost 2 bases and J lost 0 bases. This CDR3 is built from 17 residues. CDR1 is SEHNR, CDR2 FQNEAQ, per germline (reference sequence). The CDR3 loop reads CASSLPLAVPSYNEQFF. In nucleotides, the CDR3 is TGTGCCAGCAGCTTACCCCTAGCGGTTCCCTCCTACAATGAGCAGTTCTTC.